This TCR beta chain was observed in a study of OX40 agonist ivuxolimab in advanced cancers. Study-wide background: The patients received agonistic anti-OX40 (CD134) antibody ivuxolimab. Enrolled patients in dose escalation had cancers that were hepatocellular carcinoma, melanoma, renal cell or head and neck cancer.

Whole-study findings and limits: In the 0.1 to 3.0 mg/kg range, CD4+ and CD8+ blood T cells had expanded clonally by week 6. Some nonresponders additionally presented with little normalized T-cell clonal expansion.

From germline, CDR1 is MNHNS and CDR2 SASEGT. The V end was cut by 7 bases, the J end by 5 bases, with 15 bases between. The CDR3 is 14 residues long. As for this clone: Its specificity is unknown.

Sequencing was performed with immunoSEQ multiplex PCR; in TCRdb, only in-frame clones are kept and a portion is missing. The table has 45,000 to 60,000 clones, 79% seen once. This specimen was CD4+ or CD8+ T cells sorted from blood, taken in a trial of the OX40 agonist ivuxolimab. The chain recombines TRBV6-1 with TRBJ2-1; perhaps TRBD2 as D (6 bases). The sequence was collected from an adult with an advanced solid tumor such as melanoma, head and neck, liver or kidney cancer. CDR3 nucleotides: TGTGCCAGCACAGCGACTAGACGTAACAATGAGCAGTTCTTC. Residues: CASTATRRNNEQFF.